The entry below describes one T cell receptor beta chain. This clone was recorded once. No antigen is known for it. The sample holds no much larger clone one base away, and base qualities are not on file. CDR1 SEHNR and CDR2 FQNEAQ were looked up in the germline V gene (reference sequence). There are 16 amino acids in the CDR3, from cysteine to phenylalanine inclusive. The only DNA kept is the CDR3, 48 bases in frame from the first base. After removal of 2 bases from V and 4 bases from J, the junction retains 7 bases not matched to a gene. All of the isolated RNA was reverse transcribed with the High Capacity cDNA Reverse Transcription Kit, so expressed TCRB transcripts were sequenced. Survey-depth immunoSEQ sequencing was performed on stem cell-like memory T cell samples, with an average of roughly 990,000 total reads per sample. After sorted cells were lysed in RLT buffer, RNA was extracted with DNase-treated RNeasy Micro or Mini kits, with the choice depending on cell number. To prevent cross-contamination, each cell subset was processed individually, whereas patient and healthy donor samples were processed jointly. TCRB sequences were amplified from cDNA with the immunoSEQ multiplex PCR, producing 87-bp fragments spanning the CDR3 region. Sequencing of the amplicons was performed on the Illumina HiSeq platform. The study's own analysis went as follows. PCR bias was computationally corrected using synthetic template baselines, reads within Hamming distance 2 were collapsed, and singletons that could not be merged were discarded. Reads were aligned to IMGT to assign V, D and J genes, CDR3 length, and insertions or deletions at six rearrangement sites. Within each subset, clonotype counts were normalized to sorted cell number, and only after that were true diversity and Gini coefficients computed with the tcR R package. The overlap coefficient, calculated on TCRB nucleotide sequences, was used to measure repertoire sharing. TCRdb re-hosts the immuneACCESS table, in-frame sequences only. Its copies lack some clones; in the studies checked, an unresolved V gene accounts for under half of them, and the cause for the rest is not known. The D gene and trimming were derived from the DNA, and the V and J assignments and clone size from that table. Within this sample are over 20,000 clones, with 40% to 60% of them counted one time only. 0.3% of the sample is in the top ten clones.

This sample stems from a study of beta chain features in type 1 diabetes (dated by TCRdb to the late 2010s). A note on the overall study: Patients and healthy donors did not differ in mean age, gender distribution, total cell number or subset yield. Across all samples, some 99 million sorted cells were examined, and cell number per subset correlated strongly with RNA yield. In the study, recently diagnosed type 1 diabetes patients and matched healthy donors were compared on the TCRB repertoires of their sorted circulating CD4+ T cell subsets. Regulatory and stem cell-like memory subsets were isolated from only 8 patients and roughly 8 healthy donors, whereas naive and central memory subsets came from all 30 or so donors.

On the study overall, not on this receptor specifically: Because cDNA rather than genomic DNA was sequenced, highly expressing activated cells could have been over-represented, although no difference in activation and CD3 levels was found between groups. Naive, central memory and regulatory TCRB repertoires appeared to be more similar among patients than among healthy donors. In all four CD4+ subsets, TCRB CDR3 length was moderately but significantly shorter in type 1 diabetes patients. At VDJ recombination sites, type 1 diabetes patients had fewer insertions and more deleted nucleotides, which implies abnormalities in thymic rearrangement. Because the HLA sub-analyses included only small numbers of individuals, any influence of HLA type on TCRB rearrangement was left unresolved. Shorter templates might be favored by PCR, yet because patient and control samples were amplified and corrected together, any such skew would affect both groups equally.

A single peripheral blood draw of approximately 0.11 L on average was collected from each donor into heparinised tubes. Naive, central memory, regulatory and stem cell-like memory CD4+ T cells were sorted on a BD FACSAria II using a panel including CD45RO, CCR7, CD25, CD127, CD95 and CD27. A purity above 98% was achieved for all sorted populations. Right away, PBMCs were isolated by Lymphoprep density gradient centrifugation and were stained directly, with no culture step. So that batch effects would be minimized, each experiment stained and sorted samples in pairs, pairing one healthy donor with one patient.

The chain is encoded by TRBV7-9 joined to TRBJ2-5; 10 of the junction bases match TRBD1. The source material was stem cell memory CD4+ T cells from blood. Read against the paper, the sample's cell subset or site label means: stem cell-like memory CD4+ T cells. This TCR came from a man aged 25-45 years with type 1 diabetes. For the CDR3, the sequence is CASSLSGTGVGETQYF. The bases read TGTGCCAGCAGCTTATCGGGGACAGGGGTAGGAGAGACCCAGTACTTC.